This T cell receptor beta chain emerged from a study of PD-L1 blockade in urothelial cancer. Study background: Blood yielded a median of 141,255 T cells per sample.

Repertoires were generated with immunoSEQ multiplex PCR, while TCRdb's copy carries only in-frame clones and drops some. The data contain 75,000 to 95,000 clones, approximately 91% of them seen just once; the ten biggest clones take up 8% to 9.5%. The CDR3 runs 15 residues. The V and J ends lost 2 bases and 7 bases, in that order; junction bases with no gene match: 3. The germline V gene encodes CDR1 SNHLY and CDR2 FYNNEI. This TCR came from a man aged 60-69 years with urothelial cancer. The source material was PBMCs, sampled around atezolizumab (anti-PD-L1) treatment. V usage is TRBV2 and J usage is TRBJ2-1; 12 positions match TRBD2. The chain's CDR3 is CASSERTSGVNEQFF. For the CDR3, the DNA is TGTGCCAGCAGTGAAAGGACTAGCGGGGTGAATGAGCAGTTCTTC.